Detailed here is one T cell receptor beta chain. The clone's antigen remains unknown. No base quality information exists; no much larger clone differs at one position. The trial excluded patients who had a history of autoimmune disease or were on systemic immunosuppression. Peripheral blood for TCR sequencing was collected from all dose cohorts at baseline, on cycle 4 day 1, and on cycle 7 day 1. Samples were obtained from an open-label, multicenter, first-in-human phase I dose-escalation trial of ivuxolimab. The trial enrolled adults with locally advanced or metastatic head and neck squamous cell, hepatocellular, melanoma or renal cell carcinoma. Before TCR sequencing, CD4+ and CD8+ T cells were separately sorted from peripheral blood. The data were taken from a study of OX40 agonist ivuxolimab in advanced cancers. The study in broad terms: Ivuxolimab was a fully human IgG2 agonistic monoclonal antibody targeting the costimulatory receptor OX40 (CD134). Intravenous ivuxolimab was administered to patients every 2 weeks at six dose levels: 0.01, 0.1, 0.3, 1.5, 3 and 10 mg/kg. Among the roughly 52 dose-escalation patients, approximately 20 had hepatocellular carcinoma, 15 or so melanoma, 9 renal cell carcinoma and 9 head and neck cancer. In the dose-escalation cohort, 82.7% of patients were male, and the mean age was around 60 years, with a range of about 23 to 80. Prior anti-PD-1, anti-PD-L1 or anti-CTLA-4 therapy was permitted, and checkpoint inhibitors had been received by 40% to 50% of dose-escalation patients. Partial responses occurred in three dose-escalation patients: two with cutaneous melanoma and one with hepatocellular carcinoma. Peripheral TCRbeta sequencing was intended to test whether TCR sequence diversity was altered and clonal T-cell expansion was caused by ivuxolimab. The paper covers the monotherapy dose-escalation part of the phase I ivuxolimab trial, which included N ≈ 50 patients.

The study at large found these results: The antigen specificity of the clonally expanded peripheral T cells was not determined. After ivuxolimab, CD8+ T cells had more expanded clones than CD4+ T cells on average. Low levels of normalized T-cell clonal expansion were also seen in some patients who did not respond. Clonal expansion of both CD4+ and CD8+ blood T cells was observed from baseline to week 6 at doses 0.1 to 3.0 mg/kg. In the 0.1-3.0 mg/kg groups, partial responders were among the patients with the lowest normalized peripheral clonal expansion, particularly in CD8+ T cells.

The germline V gene yields SGHRS for CDR1 and YFSETQ for CDR2. Trimming takes 4 bases off V and 4 bases off J; junction bases not matched to a gene: 8. Inclusive of the bounding cysteine and phenylalanine, the CDR3 is 17 residues long. CDR3 DNA only is kept here, 51 bases in frame from base 1. Genomic DNA was extracted from sorted cells for sequencing of the TCRbeta CDR3 region. The immunoSEQ Assay was used to sequence the TCRbeta CDR3 regions. The table was pulled from immuneACCESS by TCRdb, which kept in-frame rearrangements only. Such tables lose some clones; where checked, under half of the loss comes from unresolved V genes, and the rest has no known cause. This sample has just under 85,000 clones in its table, and roughly 80% of those were observed once. The leading ten clones occupy 6.5% to 8% of the sample.

The specimen was CD4+ or CD8+ T cells sorted from blood, collected in a trial of the OX40 agonist ivuxolimab. The sequence derives from an adult with an advanced solid tumor such as melanoma, head and neck, liver or kidney cancer. The V and J genes are TRBV5-1 and TRBJ2-3; 14 bases in between match TRBD2. The DNA is TGCGCCAGCAGCCCGCGACTAGCGGGAGGGCCCGCAGATACGCAGTATTTT. Its coded protein is CASSPRLAGGPADTQYF.